This is a list of T cell receptor beta chains from one sample in a study of CD8 T cells in ankylosing spondylitis. TCRdb re-analysed the 5' RACE reads in MiXCR, keeping a single row per CDR3 protein. The repertoire holds some 140,000 distinct CDR3 sequences, with roughly 8.3% as singletons. The specimen sequenced was synovial fluid, either unsorted or a sorted T cell fraction (not recorded which). The receptors derive from a male donor with ankylosing spondylitis. The CDR3 runs from the conserved cysteine through the conserved F or W.

J gene | CDR3 length | V gene | CDR3 protein
TRBJ2-1 | 13 | TRBV5-1 | CASSSLEYNEQFF
TRBJ1-1 | 13 | TRBV7-8 | CASSSGGHTEAFF
TRBJ2-2 | 12 | TRBV12-3/TRBV12-4 | CASSRGSGELFF
TRBJ2-7 | 18 | TRBV3-1 | CASSPRSGLAGISYEQYF
TRBJ1-1 | 12 | TRBV28 | CASSPLGSEAFF
TRBJ1-5 | 14 | TRBV28 | CASSLYRDPQPQHF
TRBJ2-2 | 13 | TRBV7-6 | CASSFNRVGELFF
TRBJ1-4 | 17 | TRBV7-2 | CASSLVDRGSTNEKLFF
TRBJ2-5 | 15 | TRBV11-3 | CASSPGTGTQETQYF
TRBJ2-2 | 20 | TRBV18 | CASSPTGTSRSAANTGELFF
TRBJ2-2 | 16 | TRBV9 | CASSVSGTGITGELFF
TRBJ2-7 | 15 | TRBV28 | CASNTGTGGAYEQYF
TRBJ1-3 | 13 | TRBV11-2 | CASSLPERDTIYF
TRBJ2-2 | 13 | TRBV20-1 | CSARFRGAGELFF
TRBJ1-1 | 14 | TRBV2 | CASRRTLSGTEAFF
TRBJ1-4 | 14 | TRBV5-1 | CASSLGSRNEKLFF
TRBJ1-5 | 13 | TRBV6-1 | CASSGLGDQPQHF
TRBJ1-1 | 13 | TRBV7-9 | CASSPNPDTEAFF
TRBJ2-7 | 17 | TRBV28 | CASTLAIGGTGAYEQYF
TRBJ2-2 | 17 | TRBV20-1 | CSARDTGPLLYTGELFF
TRBJ2-1 | 11 | TRBV2 | CASSEYNEQFF
TRBJ2-5 | 14 | TRBV27 | CASSLTPGWETQYF
TRBJ1-1 | 11 | TRBV18 | CASHMATEAFF
TRBJ1-1 | 14 | TRBV20-1 | CSARTRTGRTEAFF
TRBJ2-1 | 12 | TRBV29-1 | CSAAGGGGEQFF
TRBJ2-7 | 14 | TRBV30 | CASIGGWSSYEQYF
TRBJ2-2 | 14 | TRBV12-3/TRBV12-4 | CASSFQGDTGELFF
TRBJ2-4 | 17 | TRBV6-6 | CASSYSDSVIGRNIQYF
TRBJ2-4 | 13 | TRBV5-1 | CASSFQDRNIQYF
TRBJ2-7 | 12 | TRBV28 | CAAQGGIYEQYF
TRBJ2-2 | 14 | TRBV10-3 | CAISELRDTGELFF
TRBJ2-5 | 13 | TRBV5-1 | CASSSGPQETQYF
TRBJ2-2 | 15 | TRBV20-1 | CSAREGGVNTGELFF
TRBJ2-1 | 12 | TRBV10-3 | CAISPPSAEQFF
TRBJ1-1 | 12 | TRBV29-1 | CSVGDLYTEAFF
TRBJ2-1 | 16 | TRBV7-2 | CASSLASSGGLYEQFF
TRBJ1-1 | 14 | TRBV7-2 | CASSLDRGFPEAFF
TRBJ2-3 | 16 | TRBV6-5 | CASSITGAVREDTQYF
TRBJ2-5 | 14 | TRBV5-1 | CATSQGALQATQYF
TRBJ1-2 | 13 | TRBV20-1 | CSAPDSPNYGYTF
TRBJ2-6 | 16 | TRBV27 | CASSRGLGSGANVLTF
TRBJ2-1 | 14 | TRBV7-2 | CASSLLPAYNEQFF
TRBJ2-1 | 17 | TRBV13 | CASSSSTSGGSYNEQFF
TRBJ1-1 | 14 | TRBV7-9 | CASSLVGGNTEAFF
TRBJ2-5 | 17 | TRBV24-1 | CATSDPQGAGVQETQYF
TRBJ1-2 | 12 | TRBV29-1 | CSVESGNYGYTF
TRBJ2-1 | 15 | TRBV9 | CASSVVEGASGEQFF
TRBJ1-1 | 13 | TRBV20-1 | CSALSRLNTEAFF
TRBJ1-5 | 19 | TRBV4-2 | CASSDGVFRQGHSNQPQHF
TRBJ2-7 | 13 | TRBV7-3 | CASSLKSGTEQYF